This TCR beta chain was captured by sequencing in a study of blood T cell repertoires in COVID-19. Study summary: Sample material is recorded as cDNA or gDNA derived from T cells, B-cell-depleted T cells, or PBMCs.

CDR3 length: 15 residues. Trimming removed 2 bases at V and 2 bases at J, with 12 bases between. Per germline, CDR1 LGHDT and CDR2 YNNKEL (reference sequence). Assay: immunoSEQ multiplex PCR; the TCRdb copy retains only in-frame clones and omits some. The repertoire has more than 250,000 clones, less than 85% of them found once; the top ten carry 4.6%. The chain carries TRBV3-1 (or the pseudogene TRBV3-2) and TRBJ2-5, with D maybe TRBD1 (6 bases). This TCR derives from a man aged 60 to 75 who had recovered from COVID-19. Sequencing used peripheral blood. CDR3 nucleotide sequence: TGTGCCAGCAGCCAATGGCGAGACAGGCAAGAGACCCAGTACTTC. Protein product: CASSQWRDRQETQYF.